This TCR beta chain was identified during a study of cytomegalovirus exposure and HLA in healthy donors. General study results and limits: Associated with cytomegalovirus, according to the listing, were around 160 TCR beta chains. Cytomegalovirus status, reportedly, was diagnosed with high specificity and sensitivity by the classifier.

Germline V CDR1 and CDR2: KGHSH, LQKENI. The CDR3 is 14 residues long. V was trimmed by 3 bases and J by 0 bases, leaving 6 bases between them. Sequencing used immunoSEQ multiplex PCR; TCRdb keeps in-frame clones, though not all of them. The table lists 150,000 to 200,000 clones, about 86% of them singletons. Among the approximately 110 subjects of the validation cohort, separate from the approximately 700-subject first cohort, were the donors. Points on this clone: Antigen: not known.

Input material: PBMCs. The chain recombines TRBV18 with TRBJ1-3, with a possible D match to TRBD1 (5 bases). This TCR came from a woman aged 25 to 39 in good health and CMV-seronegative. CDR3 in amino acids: CASSPTASGNTIYF. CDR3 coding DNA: TGTGCCAGCTCACCGACAGCCTCTGGAAACACCATATATTTT.